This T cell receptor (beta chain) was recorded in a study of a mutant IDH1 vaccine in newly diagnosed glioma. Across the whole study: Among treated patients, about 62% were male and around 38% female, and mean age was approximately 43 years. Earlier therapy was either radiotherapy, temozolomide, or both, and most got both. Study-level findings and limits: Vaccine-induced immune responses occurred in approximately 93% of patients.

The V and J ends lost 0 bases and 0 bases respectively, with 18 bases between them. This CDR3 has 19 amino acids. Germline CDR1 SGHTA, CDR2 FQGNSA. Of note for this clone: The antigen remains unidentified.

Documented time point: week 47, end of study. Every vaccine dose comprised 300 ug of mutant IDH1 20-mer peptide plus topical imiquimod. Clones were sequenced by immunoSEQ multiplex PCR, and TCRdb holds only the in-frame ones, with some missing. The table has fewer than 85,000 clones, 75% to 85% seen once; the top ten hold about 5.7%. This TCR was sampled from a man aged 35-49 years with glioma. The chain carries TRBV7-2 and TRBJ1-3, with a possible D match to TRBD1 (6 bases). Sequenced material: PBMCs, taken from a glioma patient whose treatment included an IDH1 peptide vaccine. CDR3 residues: CASSLAGPGTFSSGNTIYF. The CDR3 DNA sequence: TGTGCCAGCAGCTTAGCGGGCCCGGGGACATTCTCCTCTGGAAACACCATATATTTT.